These 10 T cell receptor beta chains originate from one sample sequenced in a study of naive and memory T cell subsets. An equimolar mix of two oligonucleotides served as the beta constant-region primer for TRBC1 and TRBC2. The ligated cDNA underwent four PCR rounds using SP2 and nested alpha and beta constant-region primers. TCRdb used MiXCR to reprocess the UMI-ligation and nested PCR reads, holding one entry per CDR3 protein. Of some 82,000 distinct CDR3 sequences in the sample, approximately 10% were seen once. The sample consisted of naive CD8+ T cells from blood. All receptors derive from a human donor in good health.

The chain is built from TRBV30 and TRBJ2-7; 7 bases map to TRBD2. The J segment lost 5 bases and the V segment lost 7 bases, leaving 11 bases of the junction unmatched. Germline CDR1 and CDR2: GTSNPN and SVGIG (reference sequence). The CDR3 consists of 13 residues. CDR3 in amino acids: CASWGGSPDEQYF. The CDR3 DNA follows: TGTGCCTCATGGGGGGGGTCCCCTGACGAGCAGTACTTC.

This clonotype was recorded at least ten times. The V gene is TRBV29-1, the J gene TRBJ2-7; 11 bases fit TRBD2. The germline V gene has CDR1 SQVTM and CDR2 ANQGSEA. This CDR3 is 15 amino acids long. With V trimmed by 6 bases and J by 1 base, 8 bases remained unmatched. This CDR3 is CSVAGLAGGSYEQYF. CDR3 nucleotide sequence: TGCAGCGTAGCAGGGCTAGCGGGAGGTTCCTACGAGCAGTACTTC.

A few counts support this clonotype. V gene TRBV29-1 combines with J gene TRBJ1-1; no firm D call. This CDR3 comprises 10 residues. Germline V lookup: CDR1 SQVTM, CDR2 ANQGSEA. Trimming removed 0 bases from V and 11 bases from J, with 7 bases in between. The CDR3 sequence: CSVEDLWAFF. In DNA form, the CDR3 reads TGCAGCGTTGAAGACCTTTGGGCTTTCTTT.

J is TRBJ2-1 and V is TRBV14; TRBD2 agrees at 9 bases. Germline V gene data show CDR1 as SGHDN and CDR2 as FVKESK. The V segment lost 0 bases and the J segment 1 base; nucleotides outside the gene matches: 4. The CDR3 runs 17 residues. In DNA, the CDR3 is TGTGCCAGCAGCCAAGATATAGCGGGAGAATCCTACAATGAGCAGTTCTTC. This gives the protein CASSQDIAGESYNEQFF.

This clonotype was recorded a few times. CDR3 in amino acids: CSAIIAGAVYNEQFF. In DNA, the CDR3 is TGCAGCGCCATCATAGCGGGAGCGGTCTACAATGAGCAGTTCTTC. The V gene is TRBV29-1, the J gene TRBJ2-1, with 9 bases lining up with TRBD2. This CDR3 spans 15 amino acids. Trimming removed 7 bases from V and 3 bases from J; junction bases left unmatched: 10. Germline CDR1 SQVTM, CDR2 ANQGSEA.

This clonotype was recorded at least ten times. The chain combines TRBV2 with TRBJ2-2; TRBD1 might be the D (6 bases). Trimming removed 7 bases at V and 6 bases at J, with 6 bases between. The CDR3 spans 11 residues. Germline V CDR1 and CDR2: SNHLY, FYNNEI. CDR3 nucleotides: TGTGCCAGCAAGGGGGCCGGGGAGCTGTTTTTT. This translates into CASKGAGELFF.

The chain couples TRBV9 to TRBJ2-1; TRBD2 matches at 9 bases. This CDR3 region has 18 residues. Germline V gene sequence: CDR1 SGDLS, CDR2 YYNGEE. V lost 3 bases and J lost 8; bases outside the gene matches: 18. The CDR3 DNA follows: TGTGCCAGCAGCGCAGCTTGGGTCTGGCGGGAGGGCCGGGATGAGCAGTTCTTC. It translates to CASSAAWVWREGRDEQFF.

This sequence joins TRBV12-3 or TRBV12-4 and TRBJ2-5, with D hard to call. V gave up 6 bases and J gave up 2 bases, with 16 bases separating them. The CDR3 loop spans 15 amino acids. DNA of the CDR3: TGTGCCAGCAGCCCGATCCCGGACCGTCAAGAGACCCAGTACTTC. It codes for CASSPIPDRQETQYF.

This clonotype was observed a handful of times. This chain links TRBV7-9 with TRBJ2-2; D is ambiguous. Trimming removed 3 bases at V and 2 bases at J, with 13 bases between. This CDR3 is 16 amino acids long. Germline V gene data show CDR1 as SEHNR and CDR2 as FQNEAQ (reference sequence). The CDR3 sequence: CASSFRTVVNTGELFF. DNA for the CDR3: TGTGCCAGCAGCTTCCGGACCGTTGTTAACACCGGGGAGCTGTTTTTT.

This clonotype was found many times. This chain uses TRBV20-1 with TRBJ1-5; D uncertain. Germline CDR1 is DFQATT and CDR2 is SNEGSKA (reference sequence). V was pared by 5 bases and J by 4 bases, with 15 bases between. This CDR3 spans 14 amino acids. The CDR3 protein is CSALPGFLNQPQHF. CDR3 bases: TGCAGTGCTTTACCGGGATTCTTAAATCAGCCCCAGCATTTT.